This is a list of T cell receptor beta chains from one sample in a study of CD8+CD57+ T cells in acquired aplastic anemia. TCRdb re-derived calls from the reads in MiXCR, one entry per CDR3 protein. Of roughly 420,000 distinct CDR3 sequences in the sample, 55% to 70% were seen once. The sample taken for sequencing was sorted CD4+, CD8+, or CD8+CD57+ T cells (not recorded which) from PBMCs. The receptors here all came from a human donor in good health, serving as a control. Both conserved end residues are part of each CDR3. Fields, in order: J gene, clone size, D gene, V gene, CDR3 DNA, CDR3 protein. D genes are given only for firm matches. The size field is filled for only some rows; it gives once, few, many or a size class.

J: TRBJ2-5; size: NA; D: NA; V: TRBV7-2; DNA: TGTGCCAGCAGCTTACTTCCGGGCATGCAGACCCAGTTTTTC; CDR3: CASSLLPGMQTQFF
J: TRBJ2-3; size: once; D: NA; V: TRBV10-3; DNA: TGTGCCATCAGTGAGGCGACTGCTCCCGGGGATACGCAGTATTTT; CDR3: CAISEATAPGDTQYF
J: TRBJ2-1; size: NA; D: NA; V: TRBV9; DNA: TGTGCCAGCAGCCGGGGCCCGAGAAATCAGCCCCAGCAGTTCTTC; CDR3: CASSRGPRNQPQQFF
J: TRBJ2-7; size: once; D: TRBD1; V: TRBV10-2; DNA: TGCGCCAGCAGTGGGACAGGGAGGCCCCACGAGCAGTACTTC; CDR3: CASSGTGRPHEQYF
J: TRBJ1-1; size: NA; D: NA; V: TRBV10-3; DNA: TGTGCCATAAGTGAGAGTACGAGGGGCACAGACACTGAAGATTTCTTT; CDR3: CAISESTRGTDTEDFF
J: TRBJ1-4; size: few; D: NA; V: TRBV6-1; DNA: TGTGCCAGCGAACGGGTTTATAATGAAAAACTGTTTTTT; CDR3: CASERVYNEKLFF
J: TRBJ2-2; size: NA; D: TRBD1; V: TRBV12-3/TRBV12-4; DNA: TGTGCCAGCAGTTTCAGGACAGGGCACGGGGAGCTGTTTTTT; CDR3: CASSFRTGHGELFF
J: TRBJ1-3; size: NA; D: NA; V: TRBV9; DNA: TGTGCCAGCAGCGTGGACAGTGCAGGAAATACCATATATTTT; CDR3: CASSVDSAGNTIYF
J: TRBJ1-1; size: many; D: NA; V: TRBV11-2; DNA: TGTGCCAGCAGAATGACAGGTGGGACTGAAGCTTTCTTT; CDR3: CASRMTGGTEAFF
J: TRBJ1-1; size: many; D: NA; V: TRBV6-5; DNA: TGTGCCAGCACACGGGCCTCTGACACTGAAGCTTTCTTT; CDR3: CASTRASDTEAFF
J: TRBJ1-5; size: once; D: TRBD1; V: TRBV18; DNA: TGTGCCAGCCCATCAACAGGGGGCGGCAATCAGCCCCAGCATTTT; CDR3: CASPSTGGGNQPQHF
J: TRBJ2-7; size: once; D: NA; V: TRBV9; DNA: TGTGCCAGCAGCCCCAGTCTACTAGCCGGGTGCAGGGAGTACTTC; CDR3: CASSPSLLAGCREYF
J: TRBJ1-5; size: NA; D: NA; V: TRBV15; DNA: TGTGCCACCAGCAGTCGACGGCACAATCAGCCCCAGCATTTT; CDR3: CATSSRRHNQPQHF
J: TRBJ2-7; size: NA; D: NA; V: TRBV7-4; DNA: TGCGCCAGCAACCTCGGCAGACACTACGAGCAGTACTTC; CDR3: CASNLGRHYEQYF
J: TRBJ1-1; size: NA; D: NA; V: TRBV5-1; DNA: TGCGCCAGCAGCACAGAGCTGAGGACTAAAGCTTTCTTT; CDR3: CASSTELRTKAFF
J: TRBJ1-2; size: NA; D: NA; V: TRBV20-1; DNA: TGCAGTGCTAGAGAGGACTATGGCTACACCTTC; CDR3: CSAREDYGYTF
J: TRBJ1-1; size: NA; D: TRBD1; V: TRBV29-1; DNA: TGCAGCGTGAGGGGACAGGGCACTGAAGCTTTCTTT; CDR3: CSVRGQGTEAFF
J: TRBJ2-2; size: NA; D: TRBD1; V: TRBV29-1; DNA: TGCAGCGTCGACCTAACAGGGGCCGCGAACACCGGGGAGCTGTTTTTT; CDR3: CSVDLTGAANTGELFF
J: TRBJ2-7; size: many; D: TRBD1; V: TRBV24-1; DNA: TGTGCCACCAAAAGGGGGCCAAGCTCCTACGAGCAGTACTTC; CDR3: CATKRGPSSYEQYF
J: TRBJ1-1; size: NA; D: NA; V: TRBV5-1; DNA: TGCGCCAGCAGCTTGGCCGGGGACAAGGTTGAAGCTTTCTTT; CDR3: CASSLAGDKVEAFF
J: TRBJ1-2; size: NA; D: TRBD1; V: TRBV9; DNA: TGTGCCAGCAGCGTAGTCGGACAGGGGAGCTATGGCTACACCTTC; CDR3: CASSVVGQGSYGYTF
J: TRBJ2-7; size: NA; D: TRBD1; V: TRBV5-1; DNA: TGCGCCAGCAGCTTGTGGGGACAGGGACTCGAGCAGTACTTC; CDR3: CASSLWGQGLEQYF
J: TRBJ1-2; size: once; D: NA; V: TRBV12-3/TRBV12-4; DNA: TGTGCCAGCAGTTTGGAGGACCTCGGGGGCTACACCTTC; CDR3: CASSLEDLGGYTF
J: TRBJ2-1; size: NA; D: NA; V: TRBV10-1; DNA: TGCGCCACCTGCCGGGGCGGGACTTACAATGAGCAGTTCTTC; CDR3: CATCRGGTYNEQFF
J: TRBJ1-5; size: many; D: NA; V: TRBV4-1; DNA: TGCGCCAGCAGCCAAGAGGGTACCAATCAGCCCCAGCATTTT; CDR3: CASSQEGTNQPQHF
J: TRBJ1-2; size: NA; D: NA; V: TRBV5-5; DNA: TGTGCCAGCAGCGCTGGCGAGAACTATGGCTACACCTTC; CDR3: CASSAGENYGYTF
J: TRBJ1-2; size: NA; D: NA; V: TRBV7-9; DNA: TGTGCCAGCAGCCCCCTTCAGATCTATGGCTACACCTTC; CDR3: CASSPLQIYGYTF
J: TRBJ1-5; size: few; D: NA; V: TRBV7-3; DNA: TGTGCCAGCAGCTTCCCGGGGTGGGGTGTGGATCAGCCCCAGCATTTT; CDR3: CASSFPGWGVDQPQHF
J: TRBJ2-7; size: NA; D: NA; V: TRBV10-3; DNA: TGTGCCACGATCACGGGGCCCGTATCCTACGTTCAGTACTTC; CDR3: CATITGPVSYVQYF
J: TRBJ2-7; size: NA; D: TRBD2; V: TRBV7-2; DNA: TGTGCCAGCAGCTTACGCAGCGCGGGAGGGGGTACGCAGGAGCAGTACTTC; CDR3: CASSLRSAGGGTQEQYF
J: TRBJ2-3; size: NA; D: NA; V: TRBV5-8; DNA: TGTGCCAGCAGCTTGAGCCCAGATTTCACAGATACGCAGTATTTT; CDR3: CASSLSPDFTDTQYF
J: TRBJ2-3; size: NA; D: NA; V: TRBV24-1; DNA: TGTGCCAGCAGTGACCGGTCGGGGAGCCCAGATACGCAGTATTTC; CDR3: CASSDRSGSPDTQYF
J: TRBJ1-6; size: NA; D: NA; V: TRBV5-1; DNA: TGCGCCAGCAGCCCGGGCATGAACACTGACCTCCACTTT; CDR3: CASSPGMNTDLHF
J: TRBJ2-2; size: many; D: NA; V: TRBV11-3; DNA: TGTGCCAGCAGCTTATCGTGGACCGGGGAGCTGTTTTTT; CDR3: CASSLSWTGELFF
J: TRBJ2-4; size: many; D: TRBD1; V: TRBV2; DNA: TGTGCCAGCAGGCGTCAGGGGGTGAGGAACATTCAGTACTTC; CDR3: CASRRQGVRNIQYF
J: TRBJ2-2; size: few; D: TRBD2; V: TRBV29-1; DNA: TGCAGCGTCGGTGCCGGGACTAGCGGGATCGGGGAGCTGTTTTTT; CDR3: CSVGAGTSGIGELFF
J: TRBJ2-7; size: NA; D: NA; V: TRBV4-3; DNA: TGCGCCAGCAGCCAACTGGTGGCTAGCCCGTACGAGCAGTACTTC; CDR3: CASSQLVASPYEQYF
J: TRBJ2-1; size: NA; D: NA; V: TRBV19; DNA: TGTGCCAGCAGTTTCCCGCAGCGGTTAAGCTCTCAGCCTCAGCAGTTCTTC; CDR3: CASSFPQRLSSQPQQFF
J: TRBJ1-6; size: NA; D: NA; V: TRBV11-2; DNA: TGTGCCAGCAGCCCACCCAGACCGGACTCCTATAATTCACCCCTCCACTTT; CDR3: CASSPPRPDSYNSPLHF
J: TRBJ2-3; size: NA; D: NA; V: TRBV20-1; DNA: TGCAGTGCTAGGGGGGCGGAACCAGATACGCAGTATTTT; CDR3: CSARGAEPDTQYF
J: TRBJ2-1; size: NA; D: NA; V: TRBV19; DNA: TGTGCCAGTACTGACAGGACAGATCCCAATGAGCAGTTCTTC; CDR3: CASTDRTDPNEQFF
J: TRBJ2-2; size: NA; D: NA; V: TRBV7-9; DNA: TGTGCCAACAGCTCAGCGGCGGGGACGGTGAGCACCGGGGAGCTGTTTTTT; CDR3: CANSSAAGTVSTGELFF
J: TRBJ2-3; size: NA; D: NA; V: TRBV6-9; DNA: TGTGCCAGCAGTTATTCGGGGACGGGGGGCCATCACCTCACAGATACGCAGTATTTT; CDR3: CASSYSGTGGHHLTDTQYF
J: TRBJ2-3; size: NA; D: TRBD2; V: TRBV5-1; DNA: TGCGCCAGCCGGGAGGGGAGCTCCTCCGAAGATACGCAGTATTTT; CDR3: CASREGSSSEDTQYF
J: TRBJ2-3; size: NA; D: NA; V: TRBV10-2; DNA: TGTGCCTCCAAGCCGGGTCTCGATAAAGATACGCAGTATTTT; CDR3: CASKPGLDKDTQYF
J: TRBJ2-3; size: many; D: TRBD2; V: TRBV5-1; DNA: TGCGCCAGCAGCTTGGGTGGACTAGCGGGGGGGTTCCGGATAGCTACAGATACGCAGTATTTT; CDR3: CASSLGGLAGGFRIATDTQYF
J: TRBJ1-3; size: many; D: NA; V: TRBV4-1; DNA: TGCGCCAGCAGCCAAACCGGGACACTTTTTGGAAACACCATATATTTT; CDR3: CASSQTGTLFGNTIYF
J: TRBJ1-2; size: NA; D: TRBD1; V: TRBV25-1; DNA: TGTGCCAACAGTTCGACAGGGGACTATGGCTACACCTTC; CDR3: CANSSTGDYGYTF
J: TRBJ1-5; size: NA; D: NA; V: TRBV7-2; DNA: TGTGCCAGCAGCTTAACGACCGGGGCTGCAGATACGCAGCATTTT; CDR3: CASSLTTGAADTQHF
J: TRBJ2-3; size: NA; D: NA; V: TRBV7-7; DNA: TGTGCCAGCAGAGTGGGCACCGGGAAGCTGTATTTT; CDR3: CASRVGTGKLYF
J: TRBJ2-7; size: NA; D: NA; V: TRBV7-2; DNA: TGTGCCAGCAGCCAGGATGGCTACGAGCGGTACTTCGGGCAGTACTTC; CDR3: CASSQDGYERYFGQYF
J: TRBJ1-2; size: NA; D: NA; V: TRBV29-1; DNA: TGCAGCGTTGGGGCGGAAGCTAACTATGGCTACACCTTC; CDR3: CSVGAEANYGYTF
J: TRBJ2-7; size: NA; D: NA; V: TRBV12-3/TRBV12-4; DNA: TGTGCCAGCAGTCCGGTGGACCTTCTCTACGAGCAGTACTTC; CDR3: CASSPVDLLYEQYF
J: TRBJ1-1; size: many; D: NA; V: TRBV24-1; DNA: TGTGCCACCAGTGAACTCCAGGGGTGGGGGAACACTGAAGCTTTCTTT; CDR3: CATSELQGWGNTEAFF
J: TRBJ2-5; size: once; D: NA; V: TRBV9; DNA: TGTGCCAGCAGTTGGGACTGGGGAGGGACCCAGTACTTC; CDR3: CASSWDWGGTQYF